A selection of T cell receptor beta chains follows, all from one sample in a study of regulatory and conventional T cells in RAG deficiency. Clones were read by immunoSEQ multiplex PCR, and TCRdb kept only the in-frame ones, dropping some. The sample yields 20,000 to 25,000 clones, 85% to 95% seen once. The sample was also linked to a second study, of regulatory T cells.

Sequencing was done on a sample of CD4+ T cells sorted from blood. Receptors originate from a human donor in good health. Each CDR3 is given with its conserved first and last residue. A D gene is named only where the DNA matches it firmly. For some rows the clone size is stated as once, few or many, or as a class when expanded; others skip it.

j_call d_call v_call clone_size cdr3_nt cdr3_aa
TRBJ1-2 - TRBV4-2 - TGTGCCAGCAGCCAAGATCAGGACCCTAACTATGGCTACACCTTC CASSQDQDPNYGYTF
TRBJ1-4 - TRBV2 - TGTGCCAGCATAGTGAAGGGTAATGAAAAACTGTTTTTT CASIVKGNEKLFF
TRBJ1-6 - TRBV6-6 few TGTGCCAGCAGTCCTATCGGGGGGATGGTTTCACCCCTCCACTTT CASSPIGGMVSPLHF
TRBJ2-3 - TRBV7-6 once TGTGCCAGCAGCTTAATGGGCCCAGATACGCAGTATTTT CASSLMGPDTQYF
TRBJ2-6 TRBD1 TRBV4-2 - TGTGCCAGCAGCCGAGAACAGGGGGCGAACTCTGGGGCCAACGTCCTGACTTTC CASSREQGANSGANVLTF
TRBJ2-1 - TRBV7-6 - TGTGCCAGCAGCTTAGAACAAAAACACTACAATGAGCAGTTCTTC CASSLEQKHYNEQFF
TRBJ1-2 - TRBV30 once TGTGCCTTCAGGGAATATGGCTACACCTTC CAFREYGYTF
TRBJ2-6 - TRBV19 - TGTGCCAGTAGTATAGATCAGTCGTCTGGGGCCAACGTCCTGACTTTC CASSIDQSSGANVLTF
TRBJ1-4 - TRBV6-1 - TGTGCCAGCAGGGCGGCGGGGGCAACTAATGAAAAACTGTTTTTT CASRAAGATNEKLFF
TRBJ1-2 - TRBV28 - TGTGCCAGCAGTATCGAACATTGGTACACCTTC CASSIEHWYTF
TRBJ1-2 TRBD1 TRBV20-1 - TGCAGTGTTGACAGGGGATATGGCTACACCTTC CSVDRGYGYTF
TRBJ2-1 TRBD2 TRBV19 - TGTGCCAGTACCCGGACAGGGCGACTAGCGGGAGGAGGGAATGAGCAGTTCTTC CASTRTGRLAGGGNEQFF
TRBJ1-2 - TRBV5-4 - TGTGCCAGCAGCTCCTCCCAGGGAACTTTCTATGGCTACACCTTC CASSSSQGTFYGYTF
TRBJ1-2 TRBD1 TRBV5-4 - TGTGCCAGCAGCTTAGGGCAGGGGGGCTATGGCTACACCTTC CASSLGQGGYGYTF
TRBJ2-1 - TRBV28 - TGTGCCAGCAGCCCCCACGCGGCCAATTACAATGAGCAGTTCTTC CASSPHAANYNEQFF
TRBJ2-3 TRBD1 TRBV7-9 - TGTGCCAGCAGCGCGACAGGGGCGTTCGCAGATACGCAGTATTTT CASSATGAFADTQYF
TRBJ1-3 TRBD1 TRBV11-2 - TGTGCCAGCAGCTTAGTCCCGGGACAGGGGGTTGGAAACACCATATATTTT CASSLVPGQGVGNTIYF
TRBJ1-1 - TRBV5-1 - TGCGCCAGCAGCTTGGTCAGGGAGACTGAAGCTTTCTTT CASSLVRETEAFF
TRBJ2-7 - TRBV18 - TGTGCCAGCTCTCTCGGGGCGGTAACCTACGAGCAGTACTTC CASSLGAVTYEQYF
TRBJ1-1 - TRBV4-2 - TGTGCCAGCAAACGCCGGGACCAGAACACTGAAGCTTTCTTT CASKRRDQNTEAFF
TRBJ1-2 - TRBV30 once TGTGCCTGGAATGACATTGGCGGCTACACCTTC CAWNDIGGYTF
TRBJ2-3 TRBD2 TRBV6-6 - TGTGCCAGCCTTAGGGTTAGCGGGGACCTACCAGATACGCAGTATTTT CASLRVSGDLPDTQYF
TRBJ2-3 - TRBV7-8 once TGTGCCAGCAGCTTAGAAACGAGCACAGATACGCAGTATTTT CASSLETSTDTQYF
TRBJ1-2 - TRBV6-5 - TGTGCCAGCAGTTACTCTGGTCCCGGAAGCTACACCTTC CASSYSGPGSYTF
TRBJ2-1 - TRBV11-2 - TGTGCCAGCAGCTTAGACAGGGGAACAAATGAGCAGTTCTTC CASSLDRGTNEQFF
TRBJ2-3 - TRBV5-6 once TGTGCCAGCAGCTCACAAAGCACAGATACGCAGTATTTT CASSSQSTDTQYF
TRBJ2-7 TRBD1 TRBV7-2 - TGTGCCAGCAGCTTACCCGGACAGGTTCTATACGAGCAGTACTTC CASSLPGQVLYEQYF
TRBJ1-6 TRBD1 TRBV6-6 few TGTGCCAGCATCACACAGGGGGGAGGTTCGGGTTCACCCCTCCACTTT CASITQGGGSGSPLHF
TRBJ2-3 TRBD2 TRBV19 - TGTGCCAGTAGTATAGGGGATAGCGGGCGCACAGATACGCAGTATTTT CASSIGDSGRTDTQYF
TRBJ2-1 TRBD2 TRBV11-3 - TGTGCCAGCAGCATAACTAGCGGGAGAAACAATGAGCAGTTCTTC CASSITSGRNNEQFF
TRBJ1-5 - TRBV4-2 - TGTGCCAGCAGCCAAGAGGCAGCCCGGCAGCCCCAGCATTTT CASSQEAARQPQHF
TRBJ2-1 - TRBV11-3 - TGTGCCAGCAGCCCACCAGGGACCAGGGGCAGAGATGAGCAGTTCTTC CASSPPGTRGRDEQFF
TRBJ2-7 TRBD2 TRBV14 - TGTGCCAGCAGCCTTGGAAGAGCGGGAGGTCCGGGCCAGTACTTC CASSLGRAGGPGQYF
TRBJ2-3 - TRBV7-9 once TGTGCCAGCAGCTCTAACCTTCCAGAGTATTTT CASSSNLPEYF
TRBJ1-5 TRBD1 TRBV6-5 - TGTGCCAGCGGCAAGGGGGCCCGGCAGCCCCAGCATTTT CASGKGARQPQHF
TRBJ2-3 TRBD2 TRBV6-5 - TGTGCCAGCAGTCGACGGGGGGAGAGCACAGATACGCAGTATTTT CASSRRGESTDTQYF
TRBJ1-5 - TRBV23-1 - TGCGCCAGCAGTCAATCGAGGCAGGGAATGGGCAATCAGCCCCAGCATTTT CASSQSRQGMGNQPQHF
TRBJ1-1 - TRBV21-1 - TGTGCCAGCGACCAGGGGGTAGTGAACACTGAAGCTTTCTTT CASDQGVVNTEAFF
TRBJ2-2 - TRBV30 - TGTGCCGGACAAGGGGCGGCGAACACCGGGGAGCTGTTTTTT CAGQGAANTGELFF
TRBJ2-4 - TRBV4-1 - TGCGCCAGCAGCCAAGATGCTAGCTTCGGAAACATTCAGTACTTC CASSQDASFGNIQYF
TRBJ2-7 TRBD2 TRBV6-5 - TGTGCCAGCAGTTCCACCAGACTAGCGATACACGAGCAGTACTTC CASSSTRLAIHEQYF
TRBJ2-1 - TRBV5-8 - TGTGCCAGCAGCTTGGATTGGATCAATGAGCAGTTCTTC CASSLDWINEQFF
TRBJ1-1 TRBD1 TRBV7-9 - TGTGCCAGCAGCTTAAACAGGGGGGTAGAAGCTTTCTTT CASSLNRGVEAFF
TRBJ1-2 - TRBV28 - TGTGCCAGCAGTTCCACCGGCATGGCACCATCCTATGGCTACACCTTC CASSSTGMAPSYGYTF
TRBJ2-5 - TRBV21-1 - TGTGCCAGCAGCAAGGGACTAGCGGGGGGACAAGAGACCCAGTACTTC CASSKGLAGGQETQYF
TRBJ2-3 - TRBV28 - TGTGCCAGCAGGGGAGGGACAACCACAGATACGCAGTATTTT CASRGGTTTDTQYF
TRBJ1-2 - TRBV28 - TGTGCCAGCAGTCCACGAATCAACAACTATGGCTACACCTTC CASSPRINNYGYTF
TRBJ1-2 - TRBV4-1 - TGCGCCAGCAGCCTAGGGGGACGCGGGCGGGGAGATGGCTACACCTTC CASSLGGRGRGDGYTF
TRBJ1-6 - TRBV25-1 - TGTGCTAGCACTCAACGGGATAATTCACCCCTCCACTTT CASTQRDNSPLHF
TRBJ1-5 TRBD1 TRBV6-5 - TGTGCCAGCAGCAAGGGGGCACGACAGCCCCAGCATTTT CASSKGARQPQHF
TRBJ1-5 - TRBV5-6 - TGTGCCAGCAGCTTGGCAGAGGACCAGCCCCAGCATTTT CASSLAEDQPQHF
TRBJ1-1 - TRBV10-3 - TGTGCCATCAGATTGGGGGGGGACACTGAAGCTTTCTTT CAIRLGGDTEAFF
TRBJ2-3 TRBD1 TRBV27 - TGTGCCAGCACTTTGAACTCGGGACAGGTGAATACGCAGTATTTT CASTLNSGQVNTQYF
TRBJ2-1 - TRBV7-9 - TGTGCCAGCAGCTTAGAATCCAACAGGGATTGGTCCTACAATGAGCAGTTCTTC CASSLESNRDWSYNEQFF
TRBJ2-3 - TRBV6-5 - TGTGCCAGCAGTTATGGGGAGGTTCCAGGTCAAGATACGCAGTATTTT CASSYGEVPGQDTQYF
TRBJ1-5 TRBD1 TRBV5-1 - TGCGCCAGCAGCCCTTGGACAGGAAACAATCAGCCCCAGCATTTT CASSPWTGNNQPQHF
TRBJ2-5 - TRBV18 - TGTGCCAGCTCACCGTTTTCGGGATTGGGGCAAGAGACCCAGTACTTC CASSPFSGLGQETQYF
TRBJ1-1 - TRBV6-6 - TGTGCCAGCAGTTACTCCCAGGGCTATAACACTGAAGCTTTCTTT CASSYSQGYNTEAFF
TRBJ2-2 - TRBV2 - TGTGCCAGCGGAGGGGGCTGGACCGGGGAGCTGTTTTTT CASGGGWTGELFF